Included here is one T cell receptor (beta chain) sequence, with context. The antigen is unknown. This specimen comes from a study of cytomegalovirus exposure and HLA in healthy donors. Study results and caveats: A later analysis associated 16,951 TCR beta sequences with HLA alleles at a 0.05 false discovery rate.

There are 15 residues in the CDR3. CDR1 is GTSNPN and CDR2 is SVGIG in the germline V gene (reference sequence). V lost 0 bases, J lost 2 bases, and 11 bases lay in between. A multiplex PCR was run with 60 Vbeta primers and 13 Jbeta primers. The data were produced by immunoSEQ multiplex PCR, yet TCRdb's version contains in-frame clones alone and is incomplete. The sample contains under 90,000 clones, approximately 75% of which appear only once. The chain couples TRBV30 to TRBJ2-1, with a possible D match to TRBD1 (5 bases). Sequencing used PBMCs. This receptor was identified in a woman aged 40 to 50 in good health and CMV-seronegative. CDR3 bases: TGTGCCTGGAGTGTAGGGGTACAGGCCTACAATGAGCAGTTCTTC. Encoded protein: CAWSVGVQAYNEQFF.